Presented here are 19 T cell receptor beta chains from one specimen sequenced in a study of identifying expanded T cells in peripheral blood. The assay was immunoSEQ multiplex PCR, and TCRdb's table has in-frame clones only and misses some. The sample has 75,000 to 95,000 clones; 70% to 90% are singletons. The sequenced material came from blood. Receptors originate from a person between 18 and 75 years old in good health.

This clone has just one count. This chain links TRBV15 with TRBJ2-1, with unresolved D. V was pared by 8 bases and J by 0 bases, with 11 bases between. The CDR3 length is 14 residues. From germline, CDR1 is LNHNV and CDR2 YYDKDF (reference sequence). The chain's CDR3 is CATSAGSSYNEQFF. The CDR3 nucleotides read TGTGCCACCTCCGCAGGCAGCTCCTACAATGAGCAGTTCTTC.

The CDR3 DNA sequence: TGTGCCAGCAGCTCGCTCGGGTACGAGCAGTACTTC. As protein: CASSSLGYEQYF. V and J are TRBV5-4 and TRBJ2-7; D remains ambiguous. Trimming left V 3 bases short and J 4 bases short, with 8 bases between. Germline V gene sequence: CDR1 SGHNT, CDR2 YYREEE (reference sequence). CDR3 size: 12 residues.

This CDR3 is CASSLDPNPNQPQHF. DNA for the CDR3: TGTGCCAGCAGCTTAGATCCAAACCCTAATCAGCCCCAGCATTTT. The chain combines TRBV11-2 with TRBJ1-5, with D unclear. The CDR3 extends over 15 amino acids. Germline CDR1 and CDR2: SGHAT and FQNNGV. V was cut by 0 bases and J by 4 bases, with 10 bases left in between.

The V call is TRBV11-3, the J call TRBJ2-6; D possibly matches TRBD1 or TRBD2 (5 bases each). The CDR3 has 19 residues. Germline CDR1 and CDR2: SGHNT and YENEEA. The germline V and J ends were trimmed by 5 bases and 0 bases, with 20 bases remaining between them. CDR3 residues: CASSRGRDAPLSGANVLTF. In DNA form, the CDR3 reads TGTGCCAGCAGCAGGGGAAGGGACGCTCCCCTCTCTGGGGCCAACGTCCTGACTTTC.

The chain uses TRBV7-3 and TRBJ2-3; a possible D gene is TRBD1 (5 bases). The CDR3 consists of 14 residues. V dropped 2 bases and J dropped 1 base, with 7 bases sitting between them. CDR1 and CDR2 from the germline V gene are SGHTA and FQGTGA. CDR3 nucleotides: TGTGCCAGCAGCTTACAGGGTGGCACAGATACGCAGTATTTT. This codes for CASSLQGGTDTQYF.

The V call is TRBV7-6, the J call TRBJ1-1; D call uncertain. CDR3 length: 15 amino acids. V shed 5 bases and J shed 4 bases, with 17 bases lying between them. Germline CDR1 SGHVS, CDR2 FNYEAQ. The CDR3 loop is CASSPVWGSGTEAFF. The DNA for the CDR3 is TGTGCCAGCAGCCCCGTGTGGGGTTCGGGCACTGAAGCTTTCTTT.

The rearrangement uses TRBV18 and TRBJ1-6; 10 bases line up with TRBD1. Trimming at V came to 0 bases and at J to 7 bases, leaving 3 bases not matched to a gene. CDR1 and CDR2 from the germline V gene are KGHSH and LQKENI. This CDR3 has 16 residues. CDR3 sequence reads: CASSPPEGQGNSPLHF. The CDR3 DNA sequence: TGTGCCAGCTCACCACCGGAGGGACAGGGGAATTCACCCCTCCACTTT.

The J gene is TRBJ2-7, the V gene TRBV18, with D uncertain. This CDR3 region has 14 residues. CDR1 is KGHSH and CDR2 is LQKENI in the germline V gene. V dropped 2 bases and J dropped 0 bases, with 8 bases sitting between them. CDR3 sequence reads: CASSPSSASYEQYF. The CDR3 coding sequence is TGTGCCAGCTCACCAAGCTCAGCCTCCTACGAGCAGTACTTC.

V gene TRBV2 combines with J gene TRBJ2-7, with D perhaps given as TRBD1 or TRBD2 (5 bases each). Trimming took off 6 bases at V and 1 base at J, with 13 bases between the two ends. The germline V gene encodes CDR1 SNHLY and CDR2 FYNNEI. This CDR3 comprises 14 residues. The CDR3 sequence: CASRAGTGSYEQYF. Here the CDR3 DNA reads TGTGCCAGCAGGGCCGGGACGGGATCCTACGAGCAGTACTTC. Full variable domain (remainder filled in from reference TRBV2 and TRBJ2-7): EPEVTQTPSHQVTQMGQEVILRCVPISNHLYFYWYRQILGQKVEFLVSFYNNEISEKSEIFDDQFSVERPDGSNFTLKIRSTKLEDSAMYFCASRAGTGSYEQYFGPGTRLTVT.

This clone was seen only a few times. The CDR3 DNA sequence: TGCAGCGTTGAAGCCACTCCAGGGGGGAGCTACACCTTC. It translates to CSVEATPGGSYTF. The chain uses TRBV29-1 and TRBJ1-2, with 7 bases matching TRBD1. The V and J ends lost 1 base and 9 bases, in that order; junction bases with no gene match: 8. The CDR3 is 13 amino acids. Germline V lookup: CDR1 SQVTM, CDR2 ANQGSEA.

This clone was recorded once. This rearrangement joins TRBV10-3 to TRBJ2-3, with D possibly being TRBD2 (5 bases). V was clipped by 4 bases and J by 0 bases, with 17 bases between them. Germline CDR1 ENHRY, CDR2 SYGVKD. The CDR3 extends over 17 amino acids. The CDR3 DNA follows: TGTGCCATCAGTGTGGGATCACTTAGCGCTAGCACAGATACGCAGTATTTT. Its protein product is CAISVGSLSASTDTQYF.

This clone was recorded only once. This sequence joins TRBV5-4 and TRBJ1-2; the D is unclear. The CDR3 sequence is 20 residues long. Germline values: CDR1 SGHNT, CDR2 YYREEE (reference sequence). Trimming took off 0 bases at V and 4 bases at J, with 28 bases between the two ends. The CDR3 loop reads CASSLVGVVGEDVVSYGYTF. As DNA, the CDR3 is TGTGCCAGCAGCTTGGTGGGTGTGGTCGGGGAGGATGTTGTTAGCTATGGCTACACCTTC.

This clone was detected a few times. The chain uses TRBV29-1 and TRBJ1-1; tentative D call: TRBD1 (5 bases). Trimming pared 6 bases from V and 2 bases from J, leaving 25 bases between. The germline V gene has CDR1 SQVTM and CDR2 ANQGSEA. The CDR3 is 17 amino acids. In DNA form, the CDR3 reads TGCAGCGTGAAACGAAGTGGGGCAGGGAGGGGTAACACTGAAGCTTTCTTT. It specifies CSVKRSGAGRGNTEAFF.

The chain joins TRBV15 to TRBJ1-3; D is uncertain. V lost 1 base and J 1 base, leaving 5 bases between the germline ends. This CDR3 region has 14 residues. Germline V lookup: CDR1 LNHNV, CDR2 YYDKDF (reference sequence). This chain's CDR3 is CATSRVGSGNTIYF. Written as DNA, the CDR3 is TGTGCCACCAGCAGAGTAGGGTCTGGAAACACCATATATTTT.

The chain combines TRBV19 with TRBJ1-2; TRBD1 matches 9 bases. The ends lost 3 bases at V and 5 bases at J; junction bases unmatched: 4. Per the germline V gene, CDR1 is LNHDA and CDR2 is SQIVND (reference sequence). The CDR3 spans 14 residues. This CDR3 is CASSIEQGAYGYTF. The CDR3 DNA is TGTGCCAGTAGTATTGAACAGGGGGCGTATGGCTACACCTTC.

This chain joins TRBV7-2 and TRBJ2-7; 9 bases align to TRBD2. The CDR3 loop spans 14 amino acids. Germline-derived CDR1 and CDR2 are SGHTA and FQGNSA. J lost 4 bases, V lost 5 bases, and 6 bases had no gene match. This CDR3 reads CASSPRGGAYEQYF. CDR3 nucleotides: TGTGCCAGCAGCCCGCGGGGGGGGGCATACGAGCAGTACTTC.

V and J are TRBV6-5 and TRBJ2-2; D unresolved. Germline-derived CDR1 and CDR2 are MNHEY and SVGAGI. The CDR3 has 13 residues. Trimming removed 2 bases at V and 8 bases at J, with 9 bases between. The CDR3 spells CASSYIRPGELFF. The DNA of the CDR3 is TGTGCCAGCAGTTACATCCGTCCGGGGGAGCTGTTTTTT.

This clone has just a few counts. The chain is built from TRBV6-6 and TRBJ1-2; no clear D gene. Trimming shortened V by 0 bases and J by 8 bases, and 10 bases separated the two germline ends. Germline values: CDR1 MNHNY, CDR2 SVGAGI (reference sequence). This CDR3 comprises 13 residues. CDR3 DNA: TGTGCCAGCAGTTACTCAGGGCAATGGGGCTACACCTTC. Its translation is CASSYSGQWGYTF.

The rearrangement uses TRBV5-6 and TRBJ1-4, with D possibly TRBD1 on 6 matching bases. V was trimmed by 1 base and J by 3 bases, leaving 10 bases between them. The germline CDR1 and CDR2 sequences are SGHDT and YYEEEE. The CDR3 spans 15 residues. The DNA for the CDR3 is TGTGCCAGCAGCTTGTACAGGGTGTCTAATGAAAAACTGTTTTTT. Translated: CASSLYRVSNEKLFF.